Reported below is one TCR beta chain. No antigen is known for it. These data originate in a study of beta chain features in type 1 diabetes. Overall study context: Age, gender, cell numbers and subset yield matched between patients and controls.

General study points: In all four CD4+ subsets, TCRB CDR3 length was significantly, moderately reduced in type 1 diabetes. The study found fewer insertions and more deletions at VDJ junctions in type 1 diabetes patients. For patients, the naive, central memory and Treg TCRB repertoires appeared more alike than for healthy donors.

TCRB transcripts that were expressed got sequenced, as all of the isolated RNA had been reverse transcribed. Clones were read by immunoSEQ multiplex PCR, and TCRdb kept only the in-frame ones, dropping some. The data show around 500,000 clones, with more than 9.5% seen just once and over 0.04% held by the top ten. This TCR was recovered from a woman aged 18-29 years in good health. The sequencing input was naive CD4+ T cells from blood.

Here the CDR3 reads CASNSGEQFF. The CDR3, as DNA: TGCGCCAGCAATAGCGGCGAGCAGTTCTTC. V and J are TRBV4-1 and TRBJ2-1, with D perhaps matching TRBD2 (6 bases). The CDR3 consists of 10 residues. V was shortened by 7 bases and J by 10 bases, with 8 bases between the two germline ends. Germline V lookup: CDR1 MGHRA, CDR2 YSYEKL.